This T cell receptor beta chain was identified during a study of blood T cell repertoires in COVID-19. The wider study: Cohort 3 recovered donors had two negative PCRs, clearance, or symptom resolution.

The study recruited people aged 18 to 89 years across about 25 US areas. Donors were grouped by their self-reported clinical history. The authors' processing: Nucleated cell number was recorded as an estimate derived from reference gene primer amplification. The method was immunoSEQ multiplex PCR; TCRdb's version includes in-frame clones alone and lacks a portion of them. From that table come the V and J calls and clone size; the DNA was used to work out D and trimming. The sample records more than 200,000 clones, around nine tenths being singletons. Trimming removed 3 bases from V and 3 bases from J; junction bases left unmatched: 10. Looked up from germline, CDR1 is MNHNS and CDR2 is SASEGT. CDR3 size: 16 residues.

The chain joins TRBV6-1 to TRBJ2-7; TRBD1 matches at 8 bases. Sequencing was carried out using PBMCs or T cells enriched from blood (not recorded which). The receptor comes from a man under 40 in a cohort exposed to, infected with or recovered from COVID-19 (not recorded which). In nucleotides, the CDR3 is TGTGCCAGCAGTGACTGGCAGGGGGCCCAGGGCTACGAGCAGTACTTC. Protein: CASSDWQGAQGYEQYF.